The clone carrying this TCR beta chain appeared a single time. Its specificity is unknown. The data stem from a study of shared clonotypes between healthy human individuals. Across the whole study: In total, the donors were two women and a few men aged 18 to 49.

Study-wide results and limits: Among donors, clonotype sharing was expected to be affected by sequencing depth. Clonotypes that were shared across a handful of donors made up roughly 5% of naive CD4 clonotypes.

Produced via immunoSEQ multiplex PCR; TCRdb's table is partial and in-frame only. The table has about 1 million clones, 60% to 80% seen once. This CDR3 spans 15 amino acids. Trimming removed 2 bases at V and 3 bases at J, with 11 bases between. Germline CDR1 reads SGHRS; CDR2 reads YFSETQ. Sequencing was performed on memory CD4+ T cells sorted from blood. Subset given: CD45RA-negative fraction. This sequence originates from a man between 18 and 29 years old in good health. The chain couples TRBV5-1 to TRBJ2-2, with D possibly matching TRBD1 (5 bases). The chain's CDR3 is CASSFPRADTGELFF. DNA for the CDR3: TGCGCCAGCAGCTTTCCCAGGGCGGACACCGGGGAGCTGTTTTTT.